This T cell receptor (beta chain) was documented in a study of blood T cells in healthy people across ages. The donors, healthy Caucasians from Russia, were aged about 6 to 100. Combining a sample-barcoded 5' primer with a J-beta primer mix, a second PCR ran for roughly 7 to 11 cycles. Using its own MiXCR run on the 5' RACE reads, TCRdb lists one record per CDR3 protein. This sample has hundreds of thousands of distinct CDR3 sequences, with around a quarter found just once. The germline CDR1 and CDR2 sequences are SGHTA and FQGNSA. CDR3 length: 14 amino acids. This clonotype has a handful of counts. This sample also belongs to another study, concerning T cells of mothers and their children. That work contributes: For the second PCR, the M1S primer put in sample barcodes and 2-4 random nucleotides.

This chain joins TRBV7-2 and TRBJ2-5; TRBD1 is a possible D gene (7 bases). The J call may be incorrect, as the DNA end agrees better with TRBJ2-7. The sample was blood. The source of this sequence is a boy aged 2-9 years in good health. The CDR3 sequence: CASSTRDRAGEQYF. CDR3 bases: TGTGCCAGCAGCACCCGGGACAGAGCGGGCGAGCAGTACTTC.